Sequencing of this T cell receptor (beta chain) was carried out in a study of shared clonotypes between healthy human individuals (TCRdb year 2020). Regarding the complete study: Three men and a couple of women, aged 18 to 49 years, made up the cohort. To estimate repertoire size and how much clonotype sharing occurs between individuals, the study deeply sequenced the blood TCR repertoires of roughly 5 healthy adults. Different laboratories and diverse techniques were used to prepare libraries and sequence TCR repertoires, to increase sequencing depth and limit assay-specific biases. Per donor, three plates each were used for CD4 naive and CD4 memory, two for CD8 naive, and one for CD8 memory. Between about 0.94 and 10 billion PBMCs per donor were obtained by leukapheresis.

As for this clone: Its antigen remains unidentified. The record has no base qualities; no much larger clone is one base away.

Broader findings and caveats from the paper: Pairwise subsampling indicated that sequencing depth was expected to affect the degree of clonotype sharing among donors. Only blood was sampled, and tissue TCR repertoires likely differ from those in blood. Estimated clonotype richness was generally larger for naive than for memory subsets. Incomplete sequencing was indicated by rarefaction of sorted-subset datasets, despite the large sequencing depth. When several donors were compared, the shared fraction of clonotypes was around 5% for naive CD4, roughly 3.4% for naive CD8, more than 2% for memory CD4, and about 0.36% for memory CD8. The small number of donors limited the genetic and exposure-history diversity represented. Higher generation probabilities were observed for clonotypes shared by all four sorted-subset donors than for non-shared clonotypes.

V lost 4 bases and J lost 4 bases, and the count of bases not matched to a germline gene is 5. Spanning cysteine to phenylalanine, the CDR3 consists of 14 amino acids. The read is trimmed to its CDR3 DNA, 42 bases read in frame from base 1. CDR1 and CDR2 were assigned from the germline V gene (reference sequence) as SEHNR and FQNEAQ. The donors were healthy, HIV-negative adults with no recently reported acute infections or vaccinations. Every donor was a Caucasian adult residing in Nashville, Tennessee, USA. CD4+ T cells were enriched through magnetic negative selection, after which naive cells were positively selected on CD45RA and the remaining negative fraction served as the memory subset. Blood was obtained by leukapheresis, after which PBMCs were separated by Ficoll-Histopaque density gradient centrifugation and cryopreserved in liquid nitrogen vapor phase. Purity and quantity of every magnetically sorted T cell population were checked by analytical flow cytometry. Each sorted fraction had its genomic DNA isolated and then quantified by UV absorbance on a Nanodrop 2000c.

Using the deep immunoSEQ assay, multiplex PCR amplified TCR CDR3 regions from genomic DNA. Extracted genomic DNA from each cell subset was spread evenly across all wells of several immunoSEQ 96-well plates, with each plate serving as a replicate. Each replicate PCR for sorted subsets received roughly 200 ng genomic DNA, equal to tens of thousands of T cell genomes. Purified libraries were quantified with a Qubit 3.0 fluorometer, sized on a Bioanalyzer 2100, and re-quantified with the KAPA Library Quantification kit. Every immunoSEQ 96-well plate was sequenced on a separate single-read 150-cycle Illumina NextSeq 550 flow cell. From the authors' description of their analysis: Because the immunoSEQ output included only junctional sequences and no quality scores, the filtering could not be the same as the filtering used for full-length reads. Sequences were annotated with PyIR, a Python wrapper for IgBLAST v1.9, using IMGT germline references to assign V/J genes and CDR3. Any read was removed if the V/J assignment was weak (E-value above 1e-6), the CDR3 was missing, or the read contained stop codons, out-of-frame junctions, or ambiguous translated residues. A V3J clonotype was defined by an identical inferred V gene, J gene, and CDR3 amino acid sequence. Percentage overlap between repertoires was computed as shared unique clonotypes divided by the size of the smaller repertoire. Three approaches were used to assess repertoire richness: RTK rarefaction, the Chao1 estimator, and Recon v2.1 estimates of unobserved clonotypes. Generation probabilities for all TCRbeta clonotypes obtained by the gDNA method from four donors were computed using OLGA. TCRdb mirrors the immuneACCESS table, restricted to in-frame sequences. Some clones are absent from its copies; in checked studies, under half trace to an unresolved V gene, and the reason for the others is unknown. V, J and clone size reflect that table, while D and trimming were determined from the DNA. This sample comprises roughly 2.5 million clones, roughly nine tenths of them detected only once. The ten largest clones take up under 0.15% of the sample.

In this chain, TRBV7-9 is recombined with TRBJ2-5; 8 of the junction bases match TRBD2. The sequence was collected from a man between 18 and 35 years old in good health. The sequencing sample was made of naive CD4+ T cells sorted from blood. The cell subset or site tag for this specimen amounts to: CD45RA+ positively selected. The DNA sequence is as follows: TGTGCCAGCAGCTACGGCGGGGGGCCAGAGACCCAGTACTTC. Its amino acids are CASSYGGGPETQYF.